A selection of T cell receptor beta chains follows, all from one sample in a study of T-cell reconstitution after alpha-beta-depleted transplantation in children. TCRdb called the PCR reads again in MiXCR, with one record for every CDR3 protein. The sample contains about 610,000 distinct CDR3 sequences, roughly a tenth of which appear only once. The material sequenced was PBMCs from the stem cell graft donor, taken from the stem cell graft. Receptor source: a human donor who donated a stem cell graft to a child with acute myeloid leukemia. The CDR3 runs from the conserved cysteine through the conserved F or W. A D gene is named only where the DNA matches it firmly. Clone size, where shown, is once, few, many, or a class for clones that have expanded.

J: TRBJ2-3
D: TRBD2
V: TRBV24-1
size: NA
DNA: TGTGCCACCAGTGACCTTACTAGCGAAGGGGGCACAGATACGCAGTATTTT
CDR3: CATSDLTSEGGTDTQYF

J: TRBJ2-5
D: NA
V: TRBV5-6
size: NA
DNA: TGTGCCAGCAGCCTTGACCGGGGTGGAAGGAAGAAAGAGACCCAGTACTTC
CDR3: CASSLDRGGRKKETQYF

J: TRBJ2-3
D: TRBD2
V: TRBV5-1
size: many
DNA: TGCGCCAGCAGCTTGGGGACTAGCGGTTTTGGCACAGATACGCAGTATTTT
CDR3: CASSLGTSGFGTDTQYF

J: TRBJ1-2
D: TRBD1
V: TRBV10-3
size: NA
DNA: TGTGCCATCAGAGCCCGGGACAGTTATGGCTACACCTTC
CDR3: CAIRARDSYGYTF

J: TRBJ2-3
D: TRBD2
V: TRBV28
size: NA
DNA: TGTGCCAGCAGCGTAGCGGGAGAAGTCACAGATACGCAGTATTTT
CDR3: CASSVAGEVTDTQYF

J: TRBJ2-7
D: TRBD2
V: TRBV29-1
size: NA
DNA: TGCAGCGTGGGAGCGGGAGGCACCTACGAGCAGTACTTC
CDR3: CSVGAGGTYEQYF

J: TRBJ2-1
D: NA
V: TRBV10-2
size: NA
DNA: TGCGCCAGCAAGAGGGGGTTAGGGGACAATGAGCAGTTCTTC
CDR3: CASKRGLGDNEQFF

J: TRBJ2-3
D: TRBD2
V: TRBV6-1
size: NA
DNA: TGTGCCAGCAGACTGAGCGGGAGTGGGACAGATACGCAGTATTTT
CDR3: CASRLSGSGTDTQYF

J: TRBJ2-2
D: TRBD2
V: TRBV14
size: many
DNA: TGTGCCAGCAGCCAACGACTAGCGGGAGGCACCGGGGAGCTGTTTTTT
CDR3: CASSQRLAGGTGELFF

J: TRBJ2-2
D: NA
V: TRBV6-1
size: NA
DNA: TGTGCCAGCGGGAGGCGGCCGAACACCGGGGAGCTGTTTTTT
CDR3: CASGRRPNTGELFF

J: TRBJ2-3
D: NA
V: TRBV29-1
size: many
DNA: TGCAGCGTGAGACTTGTCGGCACAGATACGCAGTATTTT
CDR3: CSVRLVGTDTQYF

J: TRBJ2-4
D: NA
V: TRBV7-2
size: few
DNA: TGTGCCAGCAGCTTCGACAGGATGCCCAAAAACATTCAGTACTTC
CDR3: CASSFDRMPKNIQYF

J: TRBJ1-3
D: TRBD1
V: TRBV20-1
size: NA
DNA: TGCAGTGCTGTGACAGGGGGTTCAGTTGGAAACACCATATATTTT
CDR3: CSAVTGGSVGNTIYF

J: TRBJ1-4
D: NA
V: TRBV7-9
size: NA
DNA: TGTGCCAGCAGCTATCTTTTTGGCGGAAGAAATGAAAAACTGTTTTTT
CDR3: CASSYLFGGRNEKLFF

J: TRBJ1-1
D: NA
V: TRBV12-3/TRBV12-4
size: many
DNA: TGTGCCAGCAGTTTCCCCGGGGGGGGGGAAGTGAATGCTGAAGCTTTCTTT
CDR3: CASSFPGGGEVNAEAFF

J: TRBJ2-1
D: TRBD2
V: TRBV20-1
size: many
DNA: TGCAGTGCTAGAGATAATTTACGTCGGGCTAGCGGGAGGAAGGATGAGCAGTTCTTC
CDR3: CSARDNLRRASGRKDEQFF

J: TRBJ2-7
D: NA
V: TRBV5-6
size: NA
DNA: TGTGCCAGCAGCTTTAAGGGGACGAACTACGAGCAGTACTTC
CDR3: CASSFKGTNYEQYF

J: TRBJ1-3
D: NA
V: TRBV10-3
size: few
DNA: TGTGCCATCAGCCTAGGCAACTCTGGAAACACCATATATTTT
CDR3: CAISLGNSGNTIYF

J: TRBJ2-1
D: NA
V: TRBV29-1
size: few
DNA: TGCAGCGTTAGGGAGCGTCGGGTAGGGAATGAGCAGTTCTTC
CDR3: CSVRERRVGNEQFF

J: TRBJ2-1
D: TRBD2
V: TRBV7-2
size: NA
DNA: TGTGCCAGTCGGACTAGCGGTGACAATGAGCAGTTCTTC
CDR3: CASRTSGDNEQFF

J: TRBJ2-7
D: NA
V: TRBV9
size: NA
DNA: TGTGCCAGCAGCGTAAATCAGGGATCATCCTACGAGCAGTACTTC
CDR3: CASSVNQGSSYEQYF

J: TRBJ2-1
D: NA
V: TRBV19
size: few
DNA: TGTGCCAGTAGTGTCGACTCCTTTCCCAATGAGCAGTTCTTC
CDR3: CASSVDSFPNEQFF

J: TRBJ2-7
D: NA
V: TRBV6-5
size: many
DNA: TGTGCCAGCAGTTACTTACAGGGTGGCGAGCAGTACTTC
CDR3: CASSYLQGGEQYF

J: TRBJ2-7
D: TRBD2
V: TRBV20-1
size: NA
DNA: TGCAGTGCTCTCCCGGGACTAGCGGGTAACGAGCAGTACTTC
CDR3: CSALPGLAGNEQYF

J: TRBJ2-3
D: TRBD2
V: TRBV10-3
size: many
DNA: TGTGCCATCAGTGGGCCCTCCTCTTTAGCGGGAGTCGCAGATACGCAGTATTTT
CDR3: CAISGPSSLAGVADTQYF

J: TRBJ2-3
D: TRBD2
V: TRBV7-3
size: NA
DNA: TGTGCCAGCAGCTTCGGGGGAGGGACTAGCGGTAGCACAGATACGCAGTATTTT
CDR3: CASSFGGGTSGSTDTQYF

J: TRBJ2-1
D: NA
V: TRBV15
size: NA
DNA: TGCGCCACCAGGCCCCAGGGCACCAATGAGCAGTTCTTC
CDR3: CATRPQGTNEQFF

J: TRBJ2-1
D: TRBD1
V: TRBV29-1
size: many
DNA: TGCAGCGTTGGGGGGCGACAGGGAAATGAGCAGTTCTTC
CDR3: CSVGGRQGNEQFF

J: TRBJ2-3
D: TRBD2
V: TRBV6-8
size: few
DNA: TGTGCCAGCAGTCCGGGACTAGCGGGAGACTCAGATACGCAGTATTTT
CDR3: CASSPGLAGDSDTQYF

J: TRBJ1-5
D: NA
V: TRBV4-2
size: few
DNA: TGTGCCAGCAGCCAAGATGTCTATCAGCCCCAGCATTTT
CDR3: CASSQDVYQPQHF

J: TRBJ2-7
D: NA
V: TRBV29-1
size: NA
DNA: TGCAGCGTCGCCACCCTACGGGATCACGAGCAGTACTTC
CDR3: CSVATLRDHEQYF

J: TRBJ2-2
D: NA
V: TRBV9
size: many
DNA: TGTGCCAGCAGCGAACCGGGACTGAAAAAGAACACCGGGGAGCTGTTTTTT
CDR3: CASSEPGLKKNTGELFF

J: TRBJ2-3
D: NA
V: TRBV6-5
size: NA
DNA: TGTGCCACCAGTTCAACTTCAGATACGCAGTATTTT
CDR3: CATSSTSDTQYF

J: TRBJ1-5
D: TRBD1
V: TRBV19
size: NA
DNA: TGTGCCAGTAGAGACAGGGGTGTTCAGCCCCAGCATTTT
CDR3: CASRDRGVQPQHF

J: TRBJ2-2
D: NA
V: TRBV12-3/TRBV12-4
size: NA
DNA: TGTGCCAGCAGTTTTAGGGCTAGGGGGAGTCCCGGGGAGCTGTTTTTT
CDR3: CASSFRARGSPGELFF

J: TRBJ1-3
D: TRBD1
V: TRBV6-1
size: few
DNA: TGTGCCAGCAGAAACAGGGGGGAAAGTGGAAACACCATATATTTT
CDR3: CASRNRGESGNTIYF

J: TRBJ2-4
D: TRBD1
V: TRBV28
size: NA
DNA: TGTGCCTGCAGGGGGCTTCCCAAAAACATTCAGTACTTC
CDR3: CACRGLPKNIQYF

J: TRBJ2-6
D: NA
V: TRBV29-1
size: many
DNA: TGCAGCGTGGTGAGGGCCAACGTCCTGACTTTC
CDR3: CSVVRANVLTF

J: TRBJ2-7
D: TRBD2
V: TRBV20-1
size: few
DNA: TGCTGTGCTAGAGATCCCTGGGGGGGGACCTACGAGCAGTACTTC
CDR3: CCARDPWGGTYEQYF

J: TRBJ1-1
D: TRBD1
V: TRBV6-6
size: many
DNA: TGTGCCAGCAAAGACAGGGGGTATGATGAAGCTTTCTTT
CDR3: CASKDRGYDEAFF

J: TRBJ2-7
D: NA
V: TRBV4-1
size: NA
DNA: TGCGCCAGCAGCCAAGAACAGGGACCCTACGAGCAGTACTTC
CDR3: CASSQEQGPYEQYF

J: TRBJ2-5
D: NA
V: TRBV10-3
size: NA
DNA: TGTGCCATCAGTGCCGACAGCGGAGAGACCCAGTACTTC
CDR3: CAISADSGETQYF

J: TRBJ2-7
D: NA
V: TRBV20-1
size: few
DNA: TGCAGTGCTAGAATAGCAGGCCTCTACGAGCAGTACTTC
CDR3: CSARIAGLYEQYF

J: TRBJ2-3
D: TRBD2
V: TRBV4-3
size: many
DNA: TGCGCCAGCAGCCCGGGACTAGCGGGATCAGATACGCAGTATTTT
CDR3: CASSPGLAGSDTQYF

J: TRBJ2-5
D: TRBD1
V: TRBV24-1
size: NA
DNA: TGTGCCACCAGTGGAGTGAACAGGGGGTTTTGGACCCAGTACTTC
CDR3: CATSGVNRGFWTQYF

J: TRBJ1-1
D: NA
V: TRBV20-1
size: few
DNA: TGCAGTGCTAGCCAGGAGGGGACTGAAGCTTTCTTT
CDR3: CSASQEGTEAFF

J: TRBJ2-1
D: TRBD1
V: TRBV29-1
size: few
DNA: TGCAGCGTTGGAGAGACAGGGGAGTACAATGAGCAGTTCTTC
CDR3: CSVGETGEYNEQFF

J: TRBJ1-4
D: NA
V: TRBV4-2
size: many
DNA: TGTGCCAGCAGCCAAGGGGATCAAAGGGAAAAACTGTTTTTT
CDR3: CASSQGDQREKLFF

J: TRBJ1-5
D: NA
V: TRBV20-1
size: few
DNA: TGCAGTGCTAACCCGGGGATTAGCAATCAGCCCCAGCATTTT
CDR3: CSANPGISNQPQHF

J: TRBJ1-1
D: NA
V: TRBV3-1
size: few
DNA: TGTGCCAGCAGCCAATCAGGGCGAACTGAAGCTTTCTTT
CDR3: CASSQSGRTEAFF

J: TRBJ2-1
D: TRBD2
V: TRBV11-2
size: NA
DNA: TGTGCCAGCATGGCTAGCGGGAGGGTAACCTACAATGAGCAGTTCTTC
CDR3: CASMASGRVTYNEQFF

J: TRBJ2-1
D: TRBD2
V: TRBV5-1
size: many
DNA: TGCGCCAGCCGGGAAGGGACTAGCGGATACAATGAGCAGTTCTTC
CDR3: CASREGTSGYNEQFF

J: TRBJ2-1
D: NA
V: TRBV14
size: NA
DNA: TGTGCCAGCAGCCAAGACCCGACTCCGAGCTCCTACAATGAGCAGTTCTTC
CDR3: CASSQDPTPSSYNEQFF

J: TRBJ2-5
D: TRBD2
V: TRBV29-1
size: NA
DNA: TGCAGCGTTGGCCCAGCGGGAGGGCGGGGGGAGACCCAGTACTTC
CDR3: CSVGPAGGRGETQYF

J: TRBJ2-7
D: NA
V: TRBV5-1
size: many
DNA: TGCGCCAGCAGGGATCTCAGGGGGGGTTCCTACGAGCAGTACTTC
CDR3: CASRDLRGGSYEQYF